The subject of this entry is one TCR beta chain. This entry is derived from a study of blood T cell repertoires in COVID-19. At the level of the study: Donors in the United States, Italy and Spain gave samples during acute or convalescent COVID-19. Sources were T cells, B-cell-depleted T cells, or PBMCs; the material itself was cDNA or gDNA.

The CDR3 is 14 residues long. V was cut by 4 bases and J by 5 bases, with 15 bases left in between. The germline V gene encodes CDR1 LNHDA and CDR2 SQIVND (reference sequence). In the authors' workflow: Amplification of reference gene primers was used by the study to estimate nucleated cell counts. Repertoires were generated with immunoSEQ multiplex PCR, while TCRdb's copy carries only in-frame clones and drops some. V and J calls and clone size are copied from that table; D and trimming were computed from the DNA. The table has about 90,000 clones, approximately 77% seen once; the top ten hold roughly a tenth.

The chain carries TRBV19 and TRBJ2-7; D perhaps matches TRBD1 (6 bases). The sample was peripheral blood. This receptor was obtained from an elderly woman with acute or convalescent COVID-19. The CDR3 reads CASSTTGFPHEQYF. The CDR3 DNA sequence: TGTGCCAGTAGTACCACAGGGTTTCCCCACGAGCAGTACTTC.